The T cell receptor (beta chain) described here comes from a study of T cell responses to AZD1222 COVID-19 vaccine (dated by TCRdb to the early 2020s). Regarding the research as a whole: AZD1222 recipients given second doses at about 4 weeks or at about 12 weeks were pooled, since spike-specific TCR depth and breadth were not found to differ between the two schedules. TCR sequencing was performed for roughly 250 trial participants, of whom around 200 were given two doses of AZD1222 and 26 were given two doses of MenACWY control vaccine. Trial participants were enrolled by age into subgroups of 18-55, 56-69 and 70-plus years, and 148, 28 and 57 TCR-sequenced participants, respectively, were included in these subgroups.

Study-wide findings and limitations: Because no samples from the day 14 peak response were available, repertoires could be characterized only after the peak T cell response. Participants were mostly white British, with more females than males. The authors suggested clonal diversity may have been underestimated. The 56-69-year group was small, and its depth increase did not reach significance, likely because of low power. Conclusions about previously exposed vaccinees are limited because only five or six AZD1222 recipients were SARS-CoV-2 seropositive at baseline. CD4 TCRs associated with the vaccine covered the entire spike protein, and the dominant responses were in regions 160-218 and 743-854. Reportedly, close to half of the unique spike-specific TCRs recognized epitopes lying outside the regions that are mutated in the B.1.351 and B.1.1.7 variants. Spike-specific TCR breadth and depth rose significantly after two AZD1222 doses compared with day 0 and with MenACWY recipients.

The time point label, as the study defines it: baseline before first vaccination. Samples from vaccinated people were obtained from the UK trials COV001 and COV002, which included a single-blind randomized controlled phase 2/3 trial of AZD1222 (ChAdOx1 nCoV-19) in healthy adults. For TCRbeta chain sequencing, PBMC samples from trial participants were taken at day 0 and at day 28 after the second dose. The CDR3 regions of human TCRbeta chains were analyzed by immunosequencing. The paper's processing steps were these. TCRs in the repertoires were compared against a reference library of SARS-CoV-2-specific TCRs that had been generated with the MIRA antigen-specificity platform. Breadth meant the fraction of unique TCRs that were SARS-CoV-2-associated, whereas depth meant the fraction of total T cells that were SARS-CoV-2-associated. Using the MIRA data, every spike-specific TCR was mapped to the spike region that the TCR reacted to and assigned to either a CD4 or a CD8 class. Log10-transformed breadth and depth values were compared by one-way ANOVA with Sidak's multiple comparisons tests. TCRdb took over this immuneACCESS table, retaining in-frame rearrangements with V and J assigned. Such tables are incomplete; in checked studies, under half of the missing clones stem from an unresolved V gene, and the remainder is unexplained. V, J and clone size reflect that table, while D and trimming were determined from the DNA. Here the sample has about 120,000 clones; about 90% occur a single time. Jointly, the top ten make up about 1.5% of the sample.

The CDR3 runs 15 amino acids, cysteine and phenylalanine included. Left in the record is the CDR3 DNA by itself, 45 bases read in frame from the first base. Unmatched junction bases come to 8, with V trimmed by 1 base and J by 7 bases. CDR1 is given as SGDLS and CDR2 as YYNGEE, both from the germline V gene. With regard to this clone: It lacks a known antigen. Nothing much larger sits one base from this clone, and base qualities are not available.

This chain is built from TRBV9 and TRBJ1-2; 9 middle bases align to TRBD1. The TCR was taken from an adult in good health. Here the sequenced sample was peripheral blood, taken on day 0 of AZD1222 vaccination. The nucleotide sequence is given as TGTGCCAGCAGCGTATCCCCCCGGGACAGGGTTGGCTACACCTTC. Translated, this gives CASSVSPRDRVGYTF.